This T cell receptor (beta chain) was identified during a study of T cells in narcolepsy. Overall study context: Healthy controls were enrolled alongside patients with narcolepsy type 1 or type 2.

Germline-derived CDR1 and CDR2 are SGHKS and YYEKEE (reference sequence). V was clipped by 0 bases and J by 0 bases, with 7 bases between them. The CDR3 sequence is 15 residues long. Regarding this clone: Its antigen is unknown.

Some clones are missing from TCRdb's copy, which holds only in-frame ones; the method was immunoSEQ multiplex PCR. The sample lists roughly 25,000 clones; 84% were seen once. Study results and caveats: Autoreactive clonotypes reportedly recurred in blood of same and different patients, not controls. Autoreactive HCRT-specific and TRIB2-specific clonotypes were marked in same-patient CSF-versus-blood CD4+ comparisons.

This TCR came from a human donor with narcolepsy. The source material was CD45RA- memory CD4+ T cells from PBMCs. The gene calls are TRBV5-5 and TRBJ2-1, with a weak D call TRBD1 (6 bases). CDR3 loop: CASSLAGASYNEQFF. CDR3 DNA sequence: TGTGCCAGCAGCTTGGCAGGGGCCTCCTACAATGAGCAGTTCTTC.